This T cell receptor (beta chain) was sequenced during a study of cytomegalovirus exposure and HLA in healthy donors (TCRdb year 2017). Some background on the complete study: According to a later analysis, one platform produced both the 100 to 150 validation repertoires and the approximately 600 repertoires of the first cohort. The study aimed to test whether signatures of past pathogen exposure could be identified by cataloging public T cell receptors. Along with the approximately 600-subject first cohort, a separate validation cohort of around 110 different subjects was used. To predict cytomegalovirus infection status, the study combined high-throughput TCR immunosequencing, statistical association of individual TCRs with disease status, and machine learning.

Separate from the roughly 650-subject first cohort, the validation cohort of about 120 subjects was the group to which the donors belonged. Points on this clone: The target of this receptor is not known. Base quality data are lacking; no much larger clone is found one base away.

Receptors were amplified or captured by the immunoSEQ multiplex PCR assay. Per the source publication's procedure: A statistical classification framework was built for diagnosing cytomegalovirus status from the catalog of TCR beta chain sequences. Imported from immuneACCESS, the table was reduced by TCRdb to in-frame sequences with V and J called. These copies leave out some clones; in studies compared against another copy, an unresolved V gene accounts for under half, and the cause of the remainder is not known. That table supplies the V and J calls and clone size; D and trimming were determined from the DNA. Present in this sample are around 130,000 clones, approximately 89% of which were seen just once. The ten biggest clones cover about 3% of the sample. Paper-wide results and their limitations: The classifier was reported to diagnose cytomegalovirus status with high specificity and sensitivity in both the original cohort and the validation cohort. In a later analysis, TCRs clustered in the first cohort were found to also tend to co-occur in the roughly 130 validation repertoires, with 90% to 95% of cluster scores above 0. Three of the identified cytomegalovirus-associated TCR beta chains were confirmed in vitro to be specific for cytomegalovirus antigens. It was suggested by the authors that the approach could potentially be generalized to other disease states and immunological phenotypes. A later analysis lacked HLA typing for the validation cohort, so it scored co-occurrence in that cohort across all 120 repertoires. The study listed 150 to 200 TCR beta chains as associated with cytomegalovirus. Across donors, most TCR sequences were observed very rarely, whereas some public TCRs were present in many individuals.

V is pruned by 10 bases and J by 6 bases, leaving 11 bases of the junction without a gene match. The CDR3 starts with the cysteine, ends with the phenylalanine, and has 14 residues. Only CDR3 DNA is held: 42 bases, read in frame from base 1. According to the germline V gene, CDR1 reads MNHEY and CDR2 reads SVGAGI. Material: PBMCs. The sequence came from a man younger than 40 in good health and CMV-seronegative. The sequence joins TRBV6-5 to TRBJ1-5; 8 of the junction bases match TRBD1. The CDR3: CATATGQGRQPQHF. The nucleotide sequence is TGTGCCACCGCTACCGGACAGGGTCGTCAGCCCCAGCATTTT.